Below are 15 T cell receptor beta chains sequenced from a single sample in a study of blood T cells in healthy people across ages. Through a sample-barcoded 5' primer and a J-beta primer mix, a second PCR was run for roughly 6 to 11 cycles. TCRdb re-analysed the 5' RACE reads in MiXCR, keeping a single row per CDR3 protein. Seen here are under 1,100,000 distinct CDR3 sequences, roughly 24% observed once, and the top ten hold about 0.69%. This sample was also put to use in a study of T cells of mothers and their children.

Sequencing input: blood. These receptors came from a girl aged 2-10 years in good health.

V usage is TRBV6-1 and J usage is TRBJ2-7; D not resolved. This CDR3 has 13 residues. Germline V CDR1 and CDR2: MNHNS, SASEGT. With 2 bases removed from V and 6 bases from J, the gap between germline ends came to 11 bases. This CDR3 reads CASSELGSIEQYF. The CDR3, as DNA: TGTGCCAGCAGTGAATTGGGCAGCATCGAGCAGTACTTC.

The V and J genes are TRBV5-1 and TRBJ1-2; 12 bases match TRBD1. The CDR3 consists of 18 residues. Germline V gene sequence: CDR1 SGHRS, CDR2 YFSETQ. The V gene end was trimmed by 3 bases and the J gene end by 3 bases; junction bases not matched to a gene: 12. The DNA for the CDR3 is TGCGCCAGCAGCTCCCGACCGGGACAGGGGGCAGGAGACTATGGCTACACCTTC. Its protein product is CASSSRPGQGAGDYGYTF.

This clonotype has a handful of counts. The chain combines TRBV6-2 or TRBV6-3 with TRBJ2-3; tentative D call: TRBD2 (7 bases). The CDR3 covers 20 residues. V lost 7 bases, J lost 0 bases, and 29 bases lay in between. Germline CDR1 and CDR2: MNHEY and SVGEGT. CDR3 in DNA: TGTGCCAGCAAAAAGGGGGGGAAAACGTCGGATAAAAGAAGCACAGATACGCAGTATTTT. This encodes CASKKGGKTSDKRSTDTQYF.

This clonotype was seen a handful of times. The V and J genes are TRBV12-3 or TRBV12-4 and TRBJ1-4; D gene ambiguous. This CDR3 is built from 14 residues. V lost 7 bases and J 3 bases, leaving 12 bases between the germline ends. The CDR3 sequence: CASIPGSANEKLFF. The CDR3, as DNA: TGTGCCAGCATCCCCGGTTCGGCTAATGAAAAACTGTTTTTT.

This clonotype came up a few times. V usage is TRBV6-1 and J usage is TRBJ1-4; 7 bases match TRBD1. The CDR3 consists of 14 residues. V trimming: 4 bases; J trimming: 4 bases; junction bases outside the gene matches: 3. Germline lookup yields CDR1 MNHNS and CDR2 SASEGT. The CDR3 DNA reads TGTGCCAGCAGTGCCTACAGGGGTAATGAAAAACTGTTTTTT. This codes for CASSAYRGNEKLFF.

The chain links TRBV12-3 or TRBV12-4 to TRBJ1-2, with 8 positions matching TRBD1. V lost 6 bases, J lost 7 bases, and 13 bases stayed unmatched. This CDR3 has 15 residues. CDR3: CASSRTLQGEGGYTF. CDR3 nucleotide sequence: TGTGCCAGCAGCCGCACTTTACAGGGGGAAGGTGGCTACACCTTC.

V and J are TRBV6-2 or TRBV6-3 and TRBJ2-1; D not certain. Trimming removed 2 bases at V and 8 bases at J, with 7 bases between. The CDR3 totals 12 residues. Germline V gene data show CDR1 as MNHEY and CDR2 as SVGEGT. CDR3 DNA: TGTGCCAGCAGTTACCCCCTCCATGAGCAGTTCTTC. Protein: CASSYPLHEQFF.

Turning to this clonotype: The junction and the germline gene differ at one end; a read error may be behind it. This chain connects TRBV7-9 to TRBJ1-1; perhaps TRBD1 as D (6 bases). Germline assignment: CDR1 SEHNR and CDR2 FQNEAQ (reference sequence). CDR3 length: 12 amino acids. CDR3 sequence (DNA): TGTGCCAGCAGGCCAGGGGTCGCTGAACCTTTCTTT. It yields the protein CASRPGVAEPFF.

This clonotype was detected a few times. This chain connects TRBV12-3 or TRBV12-4 to TRBJ2-5; no reliable D call. The J call could be wrong; TRBJ2-7 is a better fit for the DNA end. This CDR3 contains 12 residues. CDR3 bases: TGTGCCAGCGGTCGGATCTCCTACGAGCAGTACTTC. It codes for CASGRISYEQYF.

This clonotype was detected a few times. The gene calls are TRBV27 and TRBJ1-6; a possible D gene is TRBD1 (6 bases). V was clipped by 4 bases and J by 9 bases, with 16 bases between them. The CDR3 runs to 15 residues. CDR1 MNHEY and CDR2 SMNVEV come from the germline V gene (reference sequence). The CDR3 DNA sequence: TGTGCCAGCAGTTGGCAGGGGTTTGAGGGTTCACCCCTCCACTTT. Protein: CASSWQGFEGSPLHF.

The chain carries TRBV4-1 and TRBJ2-1; TRBD1 agrees at 7 bases. CDR1 and CDR2 from the germline V gene are MGHRA and YSYEKL. The CDR3 loop spans 14 amino acids. The V segment lost 1 base and the J segment 8 bases; nucleotides outside the gene matches: 5. The CDR3 protein is CASSQAEGGDEQFF. Here the CDR3 DNA reads TGCGCCAGCAGCCAAGCCGAAGGGGGCGATGAGCAGTTCTTC.

The CDR3 nucleotides read TGTGCCATCAGTGAGAGCCCTCAGCCCCAGCATTTT. Encoded protein: CAISESPQPQHF. The chain links TRBV10-3 to TRBJ1-5; D not resolved. This CDR3 has 12 residues. Germline values: CDR1 ENHRY, CDR2 SYGVKD. Trimming took 2 bases from V and 6 from J, leaving 5 bases between them.

A few counts support this clonotype. The rearrangement links TRBV7-3 to TRBJ1-1, with D maybe TRBD1 (5 bases). Germline V lookup: CDR1 SGHTA, CDR2 FQGTGA. There are 14 residues in the CDR3. The germline V and J ends were trimmed by 1 base and 3 bases, with 9 bases remaining between them. CDR3 nucleotides: TGTGCCAGCAGCTTAATCGGGGCGGACACTGAAGCTTTCTTT. This gives the protein CASSLIGADTEAFF.

This clonotype was found a few times. J is TRBJ2-5 and V is TRBV4-2, with 8 positions matching TRBD2. Trimming at V came to 1 base and at J to 4 bases, leaving 5 bases not matched to a gene. This CDR3 is built from 15 residues. Germline V gene sequence: CDR1 LGHNA, CDR2 YNFKEQ. CDR3 DNA sequence: TGTGCCAGCAGCCAAGTAGCGGGAAGGAGAGAGACCCAGTACTTC. Its translation is CASSQVAGRRETQYF.

V and J are TRBV5-1 and TRBJ1-4; D is possibly TRBD1 (6 bases). CDR3 length: 14 residues. V was shortened by 0 bases and J by 7 bases, with 10 bases between the two germline ends. Per the germline V gene, CDR1 is SGHRS and CDR2 is YFSETQ. CDR3 sequence (DNA): TGCGCCAGCAGCTTGGATCCAGGGGTTGAAAAACTGTTTTTT. Protein: CASSLDPGVEKLFF.